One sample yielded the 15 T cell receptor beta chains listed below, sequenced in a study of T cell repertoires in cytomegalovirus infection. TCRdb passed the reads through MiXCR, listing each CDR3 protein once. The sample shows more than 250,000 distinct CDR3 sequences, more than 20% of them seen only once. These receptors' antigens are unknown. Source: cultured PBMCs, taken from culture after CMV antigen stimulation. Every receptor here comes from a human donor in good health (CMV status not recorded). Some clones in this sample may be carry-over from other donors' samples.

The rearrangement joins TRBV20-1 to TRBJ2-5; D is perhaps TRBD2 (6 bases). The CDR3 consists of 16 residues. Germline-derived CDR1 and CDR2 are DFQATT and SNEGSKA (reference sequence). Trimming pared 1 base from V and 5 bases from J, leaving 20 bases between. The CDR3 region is CSARGALASAGETQYF. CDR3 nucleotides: TGCAGTGCTAGAGGGGCGCTAGCGTCCGCAGGGGAGACCCAGTACTTC.

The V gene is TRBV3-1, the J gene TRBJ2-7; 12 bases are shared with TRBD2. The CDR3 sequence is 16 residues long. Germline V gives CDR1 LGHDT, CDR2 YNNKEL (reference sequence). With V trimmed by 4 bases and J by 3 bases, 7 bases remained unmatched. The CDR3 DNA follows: TGTGCCAGCAGCCCCCATCGGACTAGCGGGAACTACGAGCAGTACTTC. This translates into CASSPHRTSGNYEQYF.

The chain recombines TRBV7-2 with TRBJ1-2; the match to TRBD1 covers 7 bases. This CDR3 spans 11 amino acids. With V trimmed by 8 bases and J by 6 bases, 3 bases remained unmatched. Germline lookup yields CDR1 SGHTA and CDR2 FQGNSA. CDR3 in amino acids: CASWDRHGYTF. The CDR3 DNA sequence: TGTGCCAGCTGGGACAGACATGGCTACACCTTC. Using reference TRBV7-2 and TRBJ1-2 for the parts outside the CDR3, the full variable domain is GAGVSQSPSNKVTEKGKDVELRCDPISGHTALYWYRQSLGQGLEFLIYFQGNSAPDKSGLPSDRFSAERTGGSVSTLTIQRTQQEDSAVYLCASWDRHGYTFGSGTRLTVV.

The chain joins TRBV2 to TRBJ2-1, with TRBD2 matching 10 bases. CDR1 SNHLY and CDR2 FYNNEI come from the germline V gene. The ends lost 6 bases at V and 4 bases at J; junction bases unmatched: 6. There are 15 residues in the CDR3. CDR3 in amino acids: CASRLGLAQYNEQFF. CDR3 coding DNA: TGTGCCAGCAGGTTGGGACTAGCGCAATACAATGAGCAGTTCTTC. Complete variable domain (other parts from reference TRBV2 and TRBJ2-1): EPEVTQTPSHQVTQMGQEVILRCVPISNHLYFYWYRQILGQKVEFLVSFYNNEISEKSEIFDDQFSVERPDGSNFTLKIRSTKLEDSAMYFCASRLGLAQYNEQFFGPGTRLTVL.

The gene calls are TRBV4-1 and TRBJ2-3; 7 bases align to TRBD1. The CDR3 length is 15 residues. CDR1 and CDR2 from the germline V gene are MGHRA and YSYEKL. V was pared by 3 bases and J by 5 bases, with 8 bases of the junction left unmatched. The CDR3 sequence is CASSHLLQGLDTQYF. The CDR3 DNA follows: TGCGCCAGCAGCCATCTCCTACAGGGGTTAGATACGCAGTATTTT.

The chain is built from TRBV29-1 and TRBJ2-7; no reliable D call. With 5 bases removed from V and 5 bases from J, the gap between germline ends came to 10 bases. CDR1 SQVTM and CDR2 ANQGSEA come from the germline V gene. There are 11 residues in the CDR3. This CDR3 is CSVKMGNEQYF. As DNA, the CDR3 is TGCAGCGTTAAGATGGGGAACGAGCAGTACTTC.

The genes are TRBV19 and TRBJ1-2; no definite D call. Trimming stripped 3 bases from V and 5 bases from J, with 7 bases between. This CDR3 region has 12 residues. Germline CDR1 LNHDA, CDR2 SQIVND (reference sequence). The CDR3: CASSIQPYGYTF. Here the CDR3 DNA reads TGTGCCAGTAGTATCCAGCCATATGGCTACACCTTC.

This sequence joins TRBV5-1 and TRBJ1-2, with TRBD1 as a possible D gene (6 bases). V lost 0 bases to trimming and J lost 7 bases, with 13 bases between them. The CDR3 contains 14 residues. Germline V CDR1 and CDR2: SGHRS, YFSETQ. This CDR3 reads CASSLVAEGGGYTF. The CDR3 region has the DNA TGCGCCAGCAGCTTGGTAGCTGAGGGGGGTGGCTACACCTTC.

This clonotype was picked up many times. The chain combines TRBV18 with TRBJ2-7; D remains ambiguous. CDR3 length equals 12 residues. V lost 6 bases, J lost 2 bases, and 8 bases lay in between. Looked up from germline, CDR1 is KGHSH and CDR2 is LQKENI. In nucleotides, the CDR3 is TGTGCCAGCTCCGGAGTACCCTACGAGCAGTACTTC. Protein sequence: CASSGVPYEQYF.

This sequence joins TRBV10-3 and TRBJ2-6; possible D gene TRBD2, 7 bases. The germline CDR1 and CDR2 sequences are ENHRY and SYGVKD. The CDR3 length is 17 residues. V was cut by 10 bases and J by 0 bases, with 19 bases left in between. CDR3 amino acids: CATVGGEGNSGANVLTF. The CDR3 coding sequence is TGTGCCACCGTAGGGGGGGAGGGGAACTCTGGGGCCAACGTCCTGACTTTC.

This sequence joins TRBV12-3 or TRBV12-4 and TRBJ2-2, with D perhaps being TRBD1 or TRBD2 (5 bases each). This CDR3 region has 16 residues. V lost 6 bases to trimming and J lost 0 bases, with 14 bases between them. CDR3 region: CASRVRGASNTGELFF. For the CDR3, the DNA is TGTGCCAGCAGAGTCCGAGGGGCCTCGAACACCGGGGAGCTGTTTTTT.

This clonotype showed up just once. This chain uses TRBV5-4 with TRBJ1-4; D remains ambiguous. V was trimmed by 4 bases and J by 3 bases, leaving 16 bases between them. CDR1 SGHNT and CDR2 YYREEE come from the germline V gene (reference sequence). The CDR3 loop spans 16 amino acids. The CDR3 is CASSPNGGRPNEKLFF. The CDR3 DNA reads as TGTGCCAGCAGCCCGAACGGTGGGAGGCCTAATGAAAAACTGTTTTTT.

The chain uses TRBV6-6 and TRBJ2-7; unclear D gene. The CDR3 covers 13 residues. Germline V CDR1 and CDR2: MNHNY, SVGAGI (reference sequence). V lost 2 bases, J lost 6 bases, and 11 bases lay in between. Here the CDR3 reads CASSYLVWAEQYV. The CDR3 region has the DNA TGTGCCAGCAGTTACCTGGTATGGGCCGAGCAGTACGTC.

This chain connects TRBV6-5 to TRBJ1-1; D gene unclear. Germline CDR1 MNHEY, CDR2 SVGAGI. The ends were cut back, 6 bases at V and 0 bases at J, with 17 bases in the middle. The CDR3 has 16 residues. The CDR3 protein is CASSKNIGPMNTEAFF. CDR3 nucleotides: TGTGCCAGCAGCAAAAACATTGGACCCATGAACACTGAAGCTTTCTTT.

CDR3 sequence: CATSDALAGGYNEQFF. Written as DNA, the CDR3 is TGTGCCACCAGTGATGCCCTAGCGGGAGGCTACAATGAGCAGTTCTTC. This chain links TRBV24-1 with TRBJ2-1, with 11 bases fitting TRBD2. The V gene end was trimmed by 3 bases and the J gene end by 3 bases; junction bases not matched to a gene: 3. The V gene's germline CDR1 is KGHDR and CDR2 SFDVKD. The CDR3 contains 16 residues.